This TCR beta chain was identified in a study of blood T cell repertoires in COVID-19. Study-wide background: Specimens from acute and convalescent COVID-19 originated in the United States, Italy and Spain.

In the original analysis: It was from reference gene primer amplification that nucleated cell counts were estimated. Profiled with immunoSEQ multiplex PCR; TCRdb holds only in-frame clones, not every one. The V and J calls and clone size come from that table; D and trimming were worked out from the DNA. The sample lists over 20,000 clones, 72% occurring once. Sequencing was carried out using peripheral blood. This sequence originates from an elderly woman with acute or convalescent COVID-19.

The CDR3 spells CASSDWGGRPNYGYTF. The CDR3 nucleotides are TGTGCCAGCAGTGACTGGGGGGGCCGACCTAACTATGGCTACACCTTC. The V call is TRBV6-4, the J call TRBJ1-2; TRBD1 is a possible D gene (6 bases). Germline V gene sequence: CDR1 MRHNA, CDR2 SNTAGT. Trimming stripped 1 base from V and 0 bases from J, with 12 bases between. CDR3 length: 16 amino acids.